Each of the 9 T cell receptor beta chains below was sequenced from the same sample in a study of post-analysis software for immune sequencing data. Study-wide findings and caveats: Several TRBV segments (TRBV5-6, TRBV5-1 and TRBV20-1 among them) occurred more frequently in patients than in controls.

Prepared libraries of TCR beta cDNA carried unique molecular identifiers. Each CDR3 protein is one row after TCRdb ran MiXCR on the PCR reads. Of 450,000 to 650,000 distinct CDR3 sequences in the sample, 40% to 50% were seen once. Their target antigens are unknown. The sequencing input was blood. The receptors were sampled from a girl aged 10-17 years with multiple sclerosis.

The rearrangement joins TRBV29-1 to TRBJ2-5; tentatively, D is TRBD1 or TRBD2 (5 bases each). Near its end, the DNA agrees better with TRBJ2-7, so the J call may be wrong. CDR1 is SQVTM and CDR2 is ANQGSEA in the germline V gene. This CDR3 is 16 amino acids long. In DNA, the CDR3 is TGCAGCGTTAGGACTCCCGTCCAGTATTACAGGAACGAGCAGTACTTC. It encodes CSVRTPVQYYRNEQYF.

This clonotype was counted only a few times. This chain joins TRBV12-3 or TRBV12-4 and TRBJ2-5; D is perhaps TRBD1 (6 bases). The CDR3 totals 14 residues. V dropped 2 bases and J dropped 5 bases, with 12 bases sitting between them. CDR3: CASSLFQGRETQYF. The CDR3 DNA reads TGTGCCAGCAGTTTATTCCAGGGGCGGGAGACCCAGTACTTC.

With regard to this clonotype: One end of the junction does not line up with germline, which may come from a read error. The V call is TRBV6-5, the J call TRBJ1-5; D ambiguous. The CDR3 loop spans 16 amino acids. Per germline, CDR1 MNHEY and CDR2 SVGAGI. The CDR3 here is CASSYSGPYSSQPQHF. CDR3 DNA: TGTGCCAGCAGTTACTCAGGGCCTTATAGCAGTCAGCCCCAGCATTTT.

The chain couples TRBV12-3 or TRBV12-4 to TRBJ2-1, with TRBD2 identical over 8 bases. There are 14 residues in the CDR3. The trim removed 6 bases at V and 5 bases at J, leaving 6 bases unmatched. This CDR3 is CASRGLAAHNEQFF. The CDR3 DNA reads TGTGCCAGCAGAGGACTAGCTGCCCACAATGAGCAGTTCTTC.

The CDR3 nucleotides are TGTGCCAGCAGTTACCCCGTTAGCGGGAGTGTTACCTACGAGCAGTACTTC. Translation gives CASSYPVSGSVTYEQYF. The chain couples TRBV6-2 or TRBV6-3 to TRBJ2-7, with 9 bases fitting TRBD2. Trimming took 2 bases from V and 2 from J; bases not matched to a gene: 10. CDR1 MNHEY and CDR2 SVGEGT come from the germline V gene. The CDR3 runs to 17 residues.

In this sample, this clonotype turned up a few times. This chain connects TRBV29-1 to TRBJ2-5, with D possibly being TRBD1 (5 bases). Deletions cut 3 bases from V and 5 bases from J, with 13 bases between. The CDR3 totals 13 residues. Germline V gene data show CDR1 as SQVTM and CDR2 as ANQGSEA. The CDR3 spells CSVDLDTRETQYF. The CDR3, as DNA: TGCAGCGTTGATTTGGACACCAGGGAGACCCAGTACTTC.

This clonotype was counted between two and nine times. This sequence joins TRBV12-3 or TRBV12-4 and TRBJ2-5; D unresolved. This CDR3 contains 14 residues. V was pared by 1 base and J by 1 base, with 7 bases between. The DNA for the CDR3 is TGTGCCAGCAGTTTAGTTCTGCTCCAAGAGACCCAGTACTTC. This gives the protein CASSLVLLQETQYF.

In this sample, this clonotype turned up a few times. The chain has TRBV12-3 or TRBV12-4 and TRBJ1-4, with D unclear. This CDR3 region has 11 residues. The V end lost 6 bases, the J end lost 7 bases, and 6 bases lay between the germline ends. CDR3 residues: CASRETEKLFF. The CDR3 DNA reads as TGTGCCAGCAGGGAAACTGAAAAACTGTTTTTT.

This chain uses TRBV12-3 or TRBV12-4 with TRBJ2-1; tentative D call: TRBD2 (5 bases). The CDR3 covers 13 residues. The ends were cut back, 7 bases at V and 6 bases at J, with 13 bases in the middle. The CDR3 nucleotides read TGTGCCAGCACTCCCACGGGGAGCAATGAGCAGTTCTTC. Translation gives CASTPTGSNEQFF.